This entry features one T cell receptor (beta chain) sequence. The antigen it binds to is not known. No much larger clone exists at a distance of one base, and base qualities are not known. This record comes from a study of technical replicates of blood from a few donors (dated by TCRdb to 2015 to 2018). Libraries were built with the immunoSEQ multiplex PCR assay. TCRdb mirrors the immuneACCESS table, restricted to in-frame sequences. Some clones are absent from its copies; in checked studies, under half trace to an unresolved V gene, and the reason for the others is unknown. The sample records about 100,000 clones, around 95% of which are singletons. Jointly, the top ten make up 0.22% of the sample. The TCR was taken from a human donor in good health. Sequencing used T cells isolated from PBMCs.

The nucleotide sequence reads as follows: TGTGCCAGCAGCCCGGGACTCCTCCAAGAGACCCAGTACTTC. This sequence encodes CASSPGLLQETQYF. The chain is assembled from TRBV5-4 and TRBJ2-5; matching of 6 bases hints at TRBD2 as the D gene. The CDR3 has 14 amino acids, counting the end cysteine and phenylalanine. Only the CDR3 region is kept as DNA, spanning 42 bases read in frame from base 1. The V end loses 4 bases and the J end loses 1 base, and a stretch of 11 bases separates them. CDR1 is given as SGHNT and CDR2 as YYREEE, both from the germline V gene (reference sequence).